A single T cell receptor (beta chain) is shown here with its context. The sample is drawn from a study of T cell clonotyping in hematopoietic cell transplantation. Germline V gives CDR1 LGHNA, CDR2 YSLEER. The CDR3 is 12 residues long. With 1 base removed from V and 3 bases from J, the gap between germline ends came to 3 bases. The repertoire was sequenced with immunoSEQ multiplex PCR; TCRdb's copy has only in-frame clones and lacks some. The sample lists about 16,000 clones; about nine tenths were seen once. Sequenced material: peripheral blood mononuclear cells. The V and J genes are TRBV4-3 and TRBJ1-2, with D unresolved. The TCR sequence derives from a man over 45 in good health. Some clones in this sample may be carry-over from other donors' samples. The CDR3 DNA is TGCGCCAGCAGCCAAGGGGACTATGGCTACACCTTC. This sequence encodes CASSQGDYGYTF.